This TCR beta chain was recorded in a study of beta chain features in type 1 diabetes. Naive, central memory, regulatory and stem cell-like memory cells within the CD4+ compartment were sorted using CD45RO/CCR7/CD25/CD127/CD95/CD27. cDNA synthesis used the whole RNA isolate, giving expressed TCRB sequences. TCRdb keeps only in-frame clones here, not all; method: immunoSEQ multiplex PCR. The data contain roughly 25,000 clones, roughly two thirds of them singletons. The CDR3 has 18 residues. With 4 bases removed from V and 12 bases from J, the gap between germline ends came to 29 bases. CDR1 is SGHRS and CDR2 is YFSETQ in the germline V gene.

The genes are TRBV5-1 and TRBJ1-6, with D tentatively TRBD1 (6 bases). The sequence was collected from a woman aged 35 to 49 in good health. Sequenced: Tregs from blood. The chain's CDR3 is CASSTSTGQGVIRGPLHF. CDR3 DNA sequence: TGCGCCAGCAGCACCTCGACAGGCCAGGGAGTGATACGGGGACCCCTCCACTTT. Full variable domain (missing parts from reference TRBV5-1 and TRBJ1-6): KAGVTQTPRYLIKTRGQQVTLSCSPISGHRSVSWYQQTPGQGLQFLFEYFSETQRNKGNFPGRFSGRQFSNSRSEMNVSTLELGDSALYLCASSTSTGQGVIRGPLHFGNGTRLTVT.